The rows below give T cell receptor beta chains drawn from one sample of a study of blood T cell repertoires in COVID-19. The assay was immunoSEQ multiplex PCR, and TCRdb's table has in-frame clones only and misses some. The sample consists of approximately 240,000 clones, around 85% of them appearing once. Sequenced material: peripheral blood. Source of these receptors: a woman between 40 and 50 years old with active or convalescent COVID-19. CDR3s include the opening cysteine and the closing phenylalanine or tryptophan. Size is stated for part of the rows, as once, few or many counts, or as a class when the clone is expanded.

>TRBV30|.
CAWGARYGYTF
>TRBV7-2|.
CASSPQVNYGYTF
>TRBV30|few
CAWDGMAGETQYF
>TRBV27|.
CASSPITGNTEAFF
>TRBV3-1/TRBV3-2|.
CASSQGTVNTEAFF
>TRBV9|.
CASSVGGGSSPLHF
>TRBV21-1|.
CASSRYRGPQPQHF
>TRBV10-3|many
CAISAQDIGTDTQYF
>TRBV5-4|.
CASSRTGDYGYTF
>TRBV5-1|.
CASRTSGAYEQYF
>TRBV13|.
CASSTSLVGGTTDTQYF
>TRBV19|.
CASSIASGTGGATDTQYF
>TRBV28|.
CASSLSQGWSPLHF
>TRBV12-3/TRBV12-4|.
CASSLGQNTEAFF
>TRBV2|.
CASSERGDLSGANVLTF
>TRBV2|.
CASSEGLRGYEQYF
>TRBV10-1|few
CASSVAGGEQYF
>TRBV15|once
CATIRDYSNEQFF
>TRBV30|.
CAWSPGSYNSPLHF
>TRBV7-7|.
CASSFRQGWPYNEQFF
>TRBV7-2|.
CASSAPRGGRRTGELFF
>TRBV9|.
CASSDGGNTEAFF
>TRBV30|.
CAWSGQPDYGYTF
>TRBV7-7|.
CASSPGTAIGELFF
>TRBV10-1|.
CASSVDRVGEAFF
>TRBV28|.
CASSPSKDRVTYEQYF
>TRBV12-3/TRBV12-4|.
CASSVAGTAVHTF
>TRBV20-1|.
CSASSVGYGYTF
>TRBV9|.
CASSEGTRRGETQYF
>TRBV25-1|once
CASSESFGYTF
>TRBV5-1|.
CASSRGNEKLFF
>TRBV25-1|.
CASSEWGLAGNTQYF
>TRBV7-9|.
CASSLTTGSSYSPLHF
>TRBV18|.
CASSPVGGTHGYTF
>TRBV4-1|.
CASSQIRDGGGRTDTQYF
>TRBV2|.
CASSTGTALYGYTF
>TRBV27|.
CASSPGTANSPLHF
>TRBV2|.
CASSEGSGATDTQYF
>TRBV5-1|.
CASSLADSMNTEAFF
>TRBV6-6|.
CASKRAGNTEAFF
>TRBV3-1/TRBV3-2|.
CASSQRVSGAKETQYF
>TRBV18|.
CASSGTGIEKLFF
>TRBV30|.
CAWSDREVVRQFF
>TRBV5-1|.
CASSIGGGGSYEQYF